This entry lists 29 T cell receptor beta chains sequenced from one sample in a study of neurological immune-mediated disorders. Regarding time point: longitudinal time-point 3. TCRdb processed the 5' RACE reads anew with MiXCR; each CDR3 protein has one entry. The sample contains about 99,000 distinct CDR3 sequences, 10% to 14% of which appear only once. Sample: PBMCs. All receptors come from a female donor with HTLV-1-associated myelopathy (HAM/TSP).

The sample holds many counts of this clonotype. J is TRBJ2-7 and V is TRBV7-9, with D maybe TRBD1 (6 bases). CDR1 and CDR2 from the germline V gene are SEHNR and FQNEAQ (reference sequence). The CDR3 is made up of 14 amino acids. Trimming shortened V by 1 base and J by 5 bases, and 12 bases separated the two germline ends. The CDR3 here is CASSLGQGMNEQYF. The CDR3 coding sequence is TGTGCCAGCAGCTTAGGTCAGGGGATGAACGAGCAGTACTTC.

In its sample, this clonotype was seen many times. The chain combines TRBV5-1 with TRBJ1-1; D is undetermined. V lost 4 bases and J lost 2, with 12 bases in between. From germline, CDR1 is SGHRS and CDR2 YFSETQ. This CDR3 contains 14 residues. The CDR3 nucleotides are TGCGCCAGCAGCCAGCTAGATACCAACACTGAAGCTTTCTTT. It is translated as CASSQLDTNTEAFF.

In its sample, this clonotype was seen many times. The chain uses TRBV20-1 and TRBJ1-2; 7 nucleotides match TRBD1. CDR1 DFQATT and CDR2 SNEGSKA come from the germline V gene (reference sequence). This CDR3 spans 15 amino acids. Unmatched junction bases numbered 11, after V lost 4 bases and J lost 3 bases. The CDR3 protein is CSAKKRGRRDYGYTF. In nucleotides, the CDR3 is TGCAGTGCTAAGAAAAGGGGGCGCCGCGACTATGGCTACACCTTC.

This clonotype was seen more than once but under ten times. V and J are TRBV20-1 and TRBJ2-7, with D perhaps matching TRBD1 or TRBD2 (5 bases each). CDR3 length equals 14 residues. The V gene lost 0 bases and the J gene lost 3 bases, with 12 bases spanning the gap. In germline, CDR1 is DFQATT, CDR2 SNEGSKA (reference sequence). The CDR3 DNA reads as TGCAGTGCTAGAGAGGGGGACGATCACTACGAGCAGTACTTC. Its translation: CSAREGDDHYEQYF.

This clonotype has at least ten counts. The chain couples TRBV5-1 to TRBJ2-1, with 7 bases fitting TRBD1. Germline V gene lookup returns CDR1 SGHRS and CDR2 YFSETQ. V lost 2 bases and J lost 2; bases outside the gene matches: 4. The CDR3 has 15 amino acids. The CDR3 nucleotides read TGCGCCAGCAGCTTCGAAGGGGGCGCCTACAATGAGCAGTTCTTC. It codes for CASSFEGGAYNEQFF.

This clonotype was seen many times. The V and J genes are TRBV5-1 and TRBJ2-1, with D perhaps TRBD2 (5 bases). Trimming removed 0 bases at V and 3 bases at J, with 10 bases between. Germline assignment: CDR1 SGHRS and CDR2 YFSETQ. The CDR3 length is 15 residues. The CDR3 loop reads CASSLEEGRYNEQFF. The CDR3 DNA follows: TGCGCCAGCAGCTTGGAAGAGGGCCGCTACAATGAGCAGTTCTTC. The variable domain in full, with the rest retrieved from reference TRBV5-1 and TRBJ2-1, is KAGVTQTPRYLIKTRGQQVTLSCSPISGHRSVSWYQQTPGQGLQFLFEYFSETQRNKGNFPGRFSGRQFSNSRSEMNVSTLELGDSALYLCASSLEEGRYNEQFFGPGTRLTVL.

This clonotype showed up many times. This chain connects TRBV5-1 to TRBJ2-7, with D possibly being TRBD2 (7 bases). Germline V gene data show CDR1 as SGHRS and CDR2 as YFSETQ. Trimming removed 4 bases at V and 7 bases at J, with 18 bases between. There are 14 residues in the CDR3. The CDR3 sequence is CASSLDRPGGEQYF. CDR3 nucleotides: TGCGCCAGCAGCCTAGACAGGCCCGGGGGGGAGCAGTACTTC.

In this sample, this clonotype turned up many times. The gene calls are TRBV10-3 and TRBJ2-3; the D gene is possibly TRBD2 (6 bases). Germline V gene data show CDR1 as ENHRY and CDR2 as SYGVKD. The length of the CDR3 is 17 residues. Trimming removed 3 bases at V and 0 bases at J, with 16 bases between. CDR3 protein: CAISERERISSTDTQYF. CDR3 DNA: TGTGCCATCAGTGAACGGGAGCGAATCTCTAGCACAGATACGCAGTATTTT.

This clonotype showed up many times. This chain connects TRBV5-6 to TRBJ2-2; 8 nucleotides align to TRBD2. After removal of 2 bases from V and 1 base from J, the junction contained 4 bases not matched to a gene. The CDR3 totals 16 residues. The germline CDR1 and CDR2 sequences are SGHDT and YYEEEE. CDR3 sequence (DNA): TGTGCCAGCAGCTTTCTTAGCGGGGTGAACACCGGGGAGCTGTTTTTT. Protein sequence: CASSFLSGVNTGELFF.

This clonotype was recorded at least ten times. The chain has TRBV5-1 and TRBJ2-3; 11 positions match TRBD2. J gave up 0 bases and V 0 bases, and 0 bases lay outside the gene matches. The CDR3 covers 16 residues. In germline, CDR1 is SGHRS, CDR2 YFSETQ. The CDR3 DNA sequence: TGCGCCAGCAGCTTGGGACTAGCGGGGAGCACAGATACGCAGTATTTT. Protein sequence: CASSLGLAGSTDTQYF. The full variable domain, its missing parts supplied by reference TRBV5-1 and TRBJ2-3, is KAGVTQTPRYLIKTRGQQVTLSCSPISGHRSVSWYQQTPGQGLQFLFEYFSETQRNKGNFPGRFSGRQFSNSRSEMNVSTLELGDSALYLCASSLGLAGSTDTQYFGPGTRLTVL.

This clonotype was seen at least ten times. V usage is TRBV7-9 and J usage is TRBJ2-2; D uncertain. Germline V gene sequence: CDR1 SEHNR, CDR2 FQNEAQ (reference sequence). V was clipped by 1 base and J by 0 bases, with 12 bases between them. The CDR3 runs 17 residues. For the CDR3, the DNA is TGTGCCAGCAGCTTAGGACTCGGAAACGCGAACACCGGGGAGCTGTTTTTT. It encodes CASSLGLGNANTGELFF.

A word on this clonotype: Being one base from a much bigger clone, this may be a read error. The gene calls are TRBV10-1 and TRBJ1-6; 8 nucleotides align to TRBD1. The CDR3 is 16 residues long. Losses at the gene ends were 7 bases for V and 6 bases for J; bases not matched to a gene: 11. The germline V gene encodes CDR1 WNHNN and CDR2 SYGVQD (reference sequence). This CDR3 reads CASNSTRTGCNSPLHF. CDR3 bases: TGCGCCAGCAACTCTACCCGGACAGGGTGTAATTCACCCCTCCACTTT.

This clonotype has more than one count but fewer than ten. J is TRBJ2-1 and V is TRBV7-9, with 12 bases that match TRBD1. The trim removed 4 bases at V and 7 bases at J, leaving 14 bases unmatched. The germline gives CDR1 SEHNR, CDR2 FQNEAQ (reference sequence). CDR3 size: 18 residues. The CDR3 region is CASSSAPAGTGGWNEQFF. The CDR3 DNA reads as TGTGCCAGCAGCTCCGCACCTGCCGGGACAGGGGGCTGGAATGAGCAGTTCTTC.

There are many counts of this clonotype. This chain connects TRBV6-1 to TRBJ2-2; perhaps D is TRBD1 or TRBD2 (5 bases each). Germline CDR1 and CDR2: MNHNS and SASEGT. V was cut by 2 bases and J by 2 bases, with 18 bases left in between. The CDR3 runs 18 residues. Here the CDR3 reads CASSEHTRAGQNTGELFF. CDR3 sequence (DNA): TGTGCCAGCAGTGAACACACTAGGGCAGGGCAAAACACCGGGGAGCTGTTTTTT.

This clonotype was observed at least ten times. The rearrangement uses TRBV5-1 and TRBJ2-1; 14 bases agree with TRBD2. CDR1 and CDR2 (germline): SGHRS, YFSETQ. This CDR3 has 16 residues. The V and J ends lost 4 bases and 9 bases, in that order; junction bases with no gene match: 9. CDR3 coding DNA: TGCGCCAGCAGCGCGGGACTAGCGGGGGACAAGGGTGAGCAGTTCTTC. This translates into CASSAGLAGDKGEQFF.

This clonotype was counted at least ten times. The chain joins TRBV7-9 to TRBJ1-1; the D is unclear. Between the trimmed V and J ends, which lost 1 base and 1 base, there was a span of 4 bases. The CDR3 loop spans 13 amino acids. The V gene's germline CDR1 is SEHNR and CDR2 FQNEAQ (reference sequence). The CDR3 is CASSLEGNTEAFF. The CDR3, as DNA: TGTGCCAGCAGCTTAGAGGGGAACACTGAAGCTTTCTTT.

This clonotype was found many times. The chain employs TRBV15 and TRBJ1-2, with D possibly matching TRBD1 (6 bases). The CDR3 has 14 amino acids. The V end was cut by 5 bases, the J end by 7 bases, with 17 bases between. The germline gives CDR1 LNHNV, CDR2 YYDKDF (reference sequence). The CDR3 protein is CATSLETGISGYTF. CDR3 in DNA: TGTGCCACCAGCCTCGAAACAGGGATCTCTGGCTACACCTTC.

A few counts support this clonotype. One end of the junction is discordant with germline, which a read error may explain. This chain connects TRBV15 to TRBJ2-3; a weak D match, TRBD1 (6 bases). The CDR3 consists of 15 residues. Germline V gene data show CDR1 as LNHNV and CDR2 as YYDKDF (reference sequence). CDR3 DNA sequence: TGTGCTACCAGCAGTGGGCTCCAGGGGACAGATACGCAGTATTTT. Protein: CATSSGLQGTDTQYF.

This clonotype was seen repeatedly, ten times or more. The chain couples TRBV11-2 to TRBJ2-1; D uncertain. V gave up 0 bases and J gave up 9 bases, with 9 bases separating them. This CDR3 has 13 residues. Germline lookup yields CDR1 SGHAT and CDR2 FQNNGV. The DNA of the CDR3 is TGTGCCAGCAGCTTAGAATACTCTGGTGAGCAGTTCTTC. It codes for CASSLEYSGEQFF.

The sample holds many counts of this clonotype. The chain employs TRBV10-3 and TRBJ2-2; TRBD1 agrees at 8 bases. J lost 0 bases, V lost 8 bases, and 5 bases had no gene match. Germline-derived CDR1 and CDR2 are ENHRY and SYGVKD. The CDR3 runs to 15 residues. As DNA, the CDR3 is TGTGCCATCGGGGCCAGGGGGCCGAACACCGGGGAGCTGTTTTTT. Its translation is CAIGARGPNTGELFF.

This clonotype was recorded many times. The CDR3 nucleotides are TGTGCCAGCAGCGTAGAAGCGGGAAGGGCGTCGCAGTTCTTC. It specifies CASSVEAGRASQFF. The rearrangement links TRBV6-6 to TRBJ2-1; 7 nucleotides agree with TRBD2. CDR3 size: 14 residues. Germline V lookup: CDR1 MNHNY, CDR2 SVGAGI (reference sequence). The junction had 14 bases not matched to a gene; V was cut back by 6 bases and J by 12 bases.

CDR3 in DNA: TGTGCCATCAGCGGACAGATTGGGGTTGGTGGGGAGCTGTTTTTT. Amino acid sequence: CAISGQIGVGGELFF. The chain has TRBV10-3 and TRBJ2-2, with D possibly matching TRBD1 (6 bases). Trimming removed 6 bases at V and 8 bases at J, with 19 bases between. The CDR3 loop spans 15 amino acids. Germline lookup yields CDR1 ENHRY and CDR2 SYGVKD.

This clonotype was recorded a few times. The rearrangement uses TRBV10-3 and TRBJ2-1, with TRBD1 matching 10 bases. CDR1 and CDR2 (germline): ENHRY, SYGVKD. The CDR3 extends over 15 amino acids. With V trimmed by 5 bases and J by 5 bases, 6 bases remained unmatched. For the CDR3, the DNA is TGTGCCATCAGTTGGACAGGGGGAGTGAACAATGAGCAGTTCTTC. Amino acid sequence: CAISWTGGVNNEQFF.

The sample holds many counts of this clonotype. The chain uses TRBV20-1 and TRBJ2-3; unclear D gene. Trimming shortened V by 0 bases and J by 4 bases, and 5 bases separated the two germline ends. The CDR3 covers 12 residues. Germline assignment: CDR1 DFQATT and CDR2 SNEGSKA (reference sequence). The CDR3 DNA sequence: TGCAGTGCTAGAGAGGTAGCAGATACGCAGTATTTT. It translates to CSAREVADTQYF.

There are many counts of this clonotype. The CDR3 here is CASSKIVSSYEQYF. The CDR3 DNA reads TGTGCCAGCAGCAAAATCGTGAGCTCCTACGAGCAGTACTTC. The V gene is TRBV21-1, the J gene TRBJ2-7. TRBV21-1 counts as a pseudogene. This CDR3 contains 14 residues.

This clonotype was seen a few times. The V and J genes are TRBV5-5 and TRBJ2-4; D perhaps matches TRBD2 (6 bases). Trimming took off 0 bases at V and 1 base at J, with 14 bases between the two ends. CDR1 is SGHKS and CDR2 is YYEKEE in the germline V gene (reference sequence). The CDR3 spans 17 residues. The DNA of the CDR3 is TGTGCCAGCAGCTTGGTCCCGGCCGCGGGGGCCAAAAACATTCAGTACTTC. Amino acid sequence: CASSLVPAAGAKNIQYF.

The sample holds many counts of this clonotype. V is TRBV4-1 and J is TRBJ2-3; TRBD2 agrees at 10 bases. The CDR3 runs to 13 residues. Germline assignment: CDR1 MGHRA and CDR2 YSYEKL. Trimming at V came to 6 bases and at J to 3 bases, leaving 0 bases not matched to a gene. The CDR3 DNA is TGCGCCAGCAGGGGACTAGCGACAGATACGCAGTATTTT. It is translated as CASRGLATDTQYF.

This clonotype was detected ten times or more. V gene TRBV28 combines with J gene TRBJ2-7; D is unresolved. Looked up from germline, CDR1 is MDHEN and CDR2 is SYDVKM. This CDR3 has 12 residues. Deletions cut 4 bases from V and 3 bases from J, with 7 bases between. The CDR3 is CASSSGSYEQYF. The CDR3 bases are TGTGCCAGCAGTTCGGGCAGCTACGAGCAGTACTTC.

This clonotype was recorded many times. The chain uses TRBV5-1 and TRBJ2-7; D possibly corresponds to TRBD1 (6 bases). CDR3 length equals 15 residues. Trimming removed 2 bases at V and 1 base at J, with 13 bases between. Looked up from germline, CDR1 is SGHRS and CDR2 is YFSETQ. CDR3 bases: TGCGCCAGCAGCTTCGCAGGGGCTAGTTCCTACGAGCAGTACTTC. Amino acid sequence: CASSFAGASSYEQYF.